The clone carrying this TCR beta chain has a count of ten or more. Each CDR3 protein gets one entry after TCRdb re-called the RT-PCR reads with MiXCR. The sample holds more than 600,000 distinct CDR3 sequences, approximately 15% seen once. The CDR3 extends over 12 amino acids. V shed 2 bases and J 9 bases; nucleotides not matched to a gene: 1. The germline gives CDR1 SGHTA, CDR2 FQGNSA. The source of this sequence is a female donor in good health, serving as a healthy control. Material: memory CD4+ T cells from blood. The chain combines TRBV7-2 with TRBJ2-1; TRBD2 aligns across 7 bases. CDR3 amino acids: CASSLWEGEQFF. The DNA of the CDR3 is TGTGCCAGCAGCTTATGGGAGGGTGAGCAGTTCTTC.